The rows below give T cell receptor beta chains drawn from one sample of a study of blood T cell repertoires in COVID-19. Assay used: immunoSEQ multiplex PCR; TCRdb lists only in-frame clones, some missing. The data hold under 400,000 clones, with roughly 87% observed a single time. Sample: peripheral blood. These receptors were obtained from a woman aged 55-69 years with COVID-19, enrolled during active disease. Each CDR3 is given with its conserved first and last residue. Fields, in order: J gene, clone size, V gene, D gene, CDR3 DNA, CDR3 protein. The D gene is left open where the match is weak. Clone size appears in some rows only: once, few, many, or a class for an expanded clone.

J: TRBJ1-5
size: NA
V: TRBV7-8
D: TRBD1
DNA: TGTGCCAGCAGCCCTCGGACAGGGTGGGATCAGCCCCAGCATTTT
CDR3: CASSPRTGWDQPQHF

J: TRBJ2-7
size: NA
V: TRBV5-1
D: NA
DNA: TGCGCCAGCAGCTTGATGGGGGGGCCCTACGAGCAGTACTTC
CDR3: CASSLMGGPYEQYF

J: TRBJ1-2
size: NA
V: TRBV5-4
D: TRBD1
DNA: TGTGCCAGCAGATCACAGGGGGCGGGTTATGGCTACACCTTC
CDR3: CASRSQGAGYGYTF

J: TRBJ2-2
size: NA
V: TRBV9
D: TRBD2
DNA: TGTGCCAGCAGCCCTTCACTAGCGGGGGGCCAAACCGGGGAGCTGTTTTTT
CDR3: CASSPSLAGGQTGELFF

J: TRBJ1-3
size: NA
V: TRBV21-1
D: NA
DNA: TGTGCCAGCATATCGACAGGGGGCATTACCCCTGGAAACACCATATATTTT
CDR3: CASISTGGITPGNTIYF

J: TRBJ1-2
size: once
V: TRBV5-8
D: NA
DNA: TGTGCCAGCGATAACCGTCTAACGAGGGTCGGCTATGGCTACACCTTC
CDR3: CASDNRLTRVGYGYTF

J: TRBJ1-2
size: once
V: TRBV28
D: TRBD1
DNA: TGTGCCAGCAGCCAGACAGGGGCAGACTATGGCTACACCTTC
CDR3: CASSQTGADYGYTF

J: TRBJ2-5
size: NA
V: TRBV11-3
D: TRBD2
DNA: TGTGCCAGCAGCCAAGGGCAGCGGGGTGGTACCCAGTACTTC
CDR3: CASSQGQRGGTQYF

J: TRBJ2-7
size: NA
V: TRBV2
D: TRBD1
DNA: TGTGCCAGCACCCAGGACAGGGGAAGATACGAGCAGTACTTC
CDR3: CASTQDRGRYEQYF

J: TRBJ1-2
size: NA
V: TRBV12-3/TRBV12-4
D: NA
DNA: TGTGCCAGCAGTTTGGCAGGGATTGGCTACACCTTC
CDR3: CASSLAGIGYTF

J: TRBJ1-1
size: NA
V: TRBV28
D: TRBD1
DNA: TGTGCCAGCAGTGGGACAGCGACCGAAGCTTTCTTT
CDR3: CASSGTATEAFF

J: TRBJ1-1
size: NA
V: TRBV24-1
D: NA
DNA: TGTGCCACCATTCTTCTCGCCCCCGGGGGGCCTCCGGAACAATCTGAAGCTTTCTTT
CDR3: CATILLAPGGPPEQSEAFF

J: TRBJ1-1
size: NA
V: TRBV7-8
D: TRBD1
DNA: TGTGCCAGCAGCCTACCGGGACAGGATAGCACTGAAGCTTTCTTT
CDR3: CASSLPGQDSTEAFF

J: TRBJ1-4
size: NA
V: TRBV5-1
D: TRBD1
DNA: TGCGCCAGCAGCCCCACGACAGGGATCAATGAAAAACTGTTTTTT
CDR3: CASSPTTGINEKLFF

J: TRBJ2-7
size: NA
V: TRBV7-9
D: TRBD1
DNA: TGTGCCAGCAGCTTGTCGTCTGGGGGGACAGGGAGATACGAGCAGTACTTC
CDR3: CASSLSSGGTGRYEQYF

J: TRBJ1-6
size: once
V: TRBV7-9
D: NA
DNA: TGTGCCAGCAGCTCGCCAAAGGGACCGCGGGGTAGTTCACCCCTCCACTTT
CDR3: CASSSPKGPRGSSPLHF

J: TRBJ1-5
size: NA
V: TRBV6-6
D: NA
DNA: TGTGCCAGCAGTCAACGATGGGAGCAGCCCCAGCATTTT
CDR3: CASSQRWEQPQHF